The clone carrying this TCR beta chain was picked up a small number of times. As yet, its antigen is unknown. TCRdb redid the calling of the reads with MiXCR, one entry per CDR3 protein. Of around 900,000 distinct CDR3 sequences in the sample, more than 25% are singletons; the top ten hold about an eighth. This record comes from a study of T cell repertoires in cytomegalovirus infection. About the study: Well-studied HLA-B-restricted CMV epitopes were used in the study alongside recently identified HLA-C-restricted ones. Both CMV infection and a matching HLA type were indicated by public TCR beta signatures.

V was clipped by 10 bases and J by 3 bases, with 25 bases between them. The CDR3 is 18 amino acids. Germline V CDR1 and CDR2: SNHLY, FYNNEI. The study, taken as a whole, reports: Summed frequency of shared TCR beta families picked out CMV carriers who also had the relevant HLA. HLA-C-restricted CMV clonotypes gave the most frequent clonotype in two of eight donors.

The sequencing used cultured CD8+ T cells from PBMCs, collected from culture after CMV antigen stimulation. The rearrangement joins TRBV2 to TRBJ1-6; no reliable D call. This receptor was identified in a human donor in good health (CMV status not recorded). Some clones in this sample may be carry-over from other donors' samples. The chain's CDR3 is CATRRKTDNPFYNSPLHF. CDR3 bases: TGTGCCACCCGTCGAAAGACCGACAACCCTTTCTATAATTCACCCCTCCACTTT.